This T cell receptor beta chain emerged from a study of cytomegalovirus exposure and HLA in healthy donors. Study overall: The 120 or so validation repertoires used a platform that matched the one used for the 550 to 800 first-cohort repertoires, as a later analysis reported. Study-level findings and limits: Cytomegalovirus association was assigned to about 150 TCR beta chains.

About this clone itself: Its cognate antigen is unknown. One end of the junction is discordant with germline, which a read error may explain. The sample carries other DNA sequences with the same CDR3.

Measured with immunoSEQ multiplex PCR; TCRdb has only the in-frame clones, and not every one. The data contain 70,000 or so clones, approximately 94% of them singletons. The CDR3 sequence is 14 residues long. The germline gives CDR1 SGHNT, CDR2 YYREEE (reference sequence). The chain recombines TRBV5-4 with TRBJ2-3, with a tentative D call TRBD2 (5 bases). The specimen was PBMCs. This clonotype originated in a woman under 30 in good health and CMV-seronegative. The DNA of the CDR3 is TGTGCCAGCAGTTTGGGGAGTGGGACAGATACGCAGTATTTT. Amino acid sequence: CASSLGSGTDTQYF.